These T cell receptor beta chains were read from a single sample in a study of a mutant IDH1 vaccine in newly diagnosed glioma. The assay was immunoSEQ multiplex PCR, and TCRdb's table has in-frame clones only and misses some. Of roughly 56,000 clones in the sample, approximately 75% were seen once. These TCRs' antigens remain unknown. Sample: PBMCs, taken from a glioma patient whose treatment included an IDH1 peptide vaccine. The source is a man aged 50-60 years with glioma. Both conserved end residues are part of each CDR3. Fields, in order: CDR3 length, D gene, J gene, clone size, V gene, CDR3 protein, CDR3 DNA. A D gene is named only where the DNA matches it firmly. Clone sizes are given selectively: once, few, many, or a class where the clone is expanded.

>12|.|TRBJ1-1|.|TRBV19
CASSIGTLEAFF
TGTGCCAGTAGTATCGGGACCCTTGAAGCTTTCTTT
>12|.|TRBJ2-7|.|TRBV5-4
CASSLRPTEQYF
TGTGCCAGCAGCTTGCGGCCGACCGAGCAGTACTTC
>14|.|TRBJ1-5|.|TRBV19
CASSMGQGYQPQHF
TGTGCCAGTAGTATGGGGCAGGGATATCAGCCCCAGCATTTT
>14|.|TRBJ2-7|.|TRBV2
CASSELRTGYEQYF
TGTGCCAGCAGTGAACTCAGGACGGGCTACGAGCAGTACTTC
>13|.|TRBJ2-2|once|TRBV29-1
CSVDRLGSGELFF
TGCAGCGTCGACAGGTTGGGATCCGGGGAGCTGTTTTTT
>15|.|TRBJ2-1|.|TRBV27
CASSLIGGPVHEQFF
TGTGCCAGCAGTTTAATCGGGGGGCCCGTCCATGAGCAGTTCTTC
>19|TRBD2|TRBJ2-3|.|TRBV7-9
CASNAGASGGTSSTDTQYF
TGTGCCAGCAACGCTGGGGCTAGCGGGGGAACCTCTAGCACAGATACGCAGTATTTT
>15|.|TRBJ1-5|.|TRBV4-3
CASSQEDGSNQPQHF
TGCGCCAGCAGCCAAGAGGACGGTAGCAATCAGCCCCAGCATTTT
>13|TRBD1|TRBJ1-3|once|TRBV30
CAWGQGLGNTIYF
TGTGCCTGGGGACAGGGGCTAGGAAACACCATATATTTT
>15|TRBD2|TRBJ2-2|.|TRBV5-4
CASSSSGRYTGELFF
TGTGCCAGCAGCTCCTCCGGGAGGTACACCGGGGAGCTGTTTTTT
>14|TRBD1|TRBJ2-2|.|TRBV13
CASSPKTGSGELFF
TGTGCCAGCAGCCCCAAGACAGGGTCCGGGGAGCTGTTTTTT
>14|TRBD1|TRBJ1-2|.|TRBV2
CASSEGAGGYGYTF
TGTGCCAGCAGTGAAGGGGCAGGGGGCTATGGCTACACCTTC
>13|.|TRBJ1-1|.|TRBV7-2
CASSLGWTAEAFF
TGTGCCAGCAGCTTAGGTTGGACGGCTGAAGCTTTCTTT
>14|TRBD1|TRBJ1-5|.|TRBV2
CASRQGAQGQPQHF
TGTGCCAGCAGACAGGGGGCGCAGGGTCAGCCCCAGCATTTT
>15|.|TRBJ1-2|.|TRBV5-1
CASSLPGPQRHGYTF
TGCGCCAGCAGCTTACCGGGGCCACAACGGCATGGCTACACCTTC
>15|TRBD1|TRBJ1-4|once|TRBV7-9
CASSSRTGAGEKLFF
TGTGCCAGCAGCTCCAGGACAGGGGCAGGCGAAAAACTGTTTTTT
>13|.|TRBJ1-2|.|TRBV5-6
CASSLTGTYGYTF
TGTGCCAGCAGCTTGACAGGGACTTATGGCTACACCTTC
>15|TRBD2|TRBJ2-3|.|TRBV30
CAWSKGGGRSDTQYF
TGTGCCTGGAGTAAAGGCGGGGGAAGGTCAGATACGCAGTATTTT
>17|TRBD2|TRBJ2-3|.|TRBV7-2
CASSSRTSAISTDTQYF
TGTGCCAGCAGCTCGCGGACTAGCGCGATTAGTACAGATACGCAGTATTTT
>18|TRBD1|TRBJ1-6|few|TRBV7-9
CASSPRLGQGRWDSPLHF
TGTGCCAGCAGCCCCCGCCTCGGACAGGGGCGTTGGGATTCACCCCTCCACTTT
>15|.|TRBJ1-1|few|TRBV5-4
CASSLAPGWDTEAFF
TGTGCCAGCAGCTTGGCTCCGGGCTGGGACACTGAAGCTTTCTTT
>13|.|TRBJ1-1|few|TRBV18
CASSQMRDTEAFF
TGTGCCAGCTCACAGATGCGTGACACTGAAGCTTTCTTT
>15|TRBD1|TRBJ1-1|.|TRBV5-1
CASGTGGFMGTEAFF
TGCGCCAGCGGGACAGGGGGCTTCATGGGCACTGAAGCTTTCTTT
>13|.|TRBJ1-2|.|TRBV6-1
CASSEAYDLKDTF
TGTGCCAGCAGTGAAGCGTACGACCTGAAGGACACCTTC
>14|TRBD2|TRBJ2-7|.|TRBV27
CASSRNGGGYEQYF
TGTGCCAGCAGTCGAAATGGGGGGGGCTACGAGCAGTACTTC
>12|.|TRBJ2-5|.|TRBV2
CASSGEGETQYF
TGTGCCAGCAGTGGCGAGGGAGAGACCCAGTACTTC
>15|TRBD1|TRBJ2-1|.|TRBV4-2
CASSPAGQGYNEQFF
TGTGCCAGCAGCCCCGCGGGACAGGGCTACAATGAGCAGTTCTTC
>14|TRBD2|TRBJ2-7|.|TRBV7-2
CASSRTSGAYEQYF
TGTGCCAGCAGCCGGACTAGCGGGGCCTACGAGCAGTACTTC
>14|.|TRBJ1-1|few|TRBV7-2
CASSLQGGYTEAFF
TGTGCCAGCAGCTTACAGGGAGGTTACACTGAAGCTTTCTTT
>17|.|TRBJ1-4|.|TRBV2
CASSSRFGQGTNEKLFF
TGTGCCAGCAGTTCCCGGTTCGGTCAGGGAACTAATGAAAAACTGTTTTTT
>14|.|TRBJ2-7|.|TRBV5-1
CASSFPGSGYEQYF
TGCGCCAGCAGCTTTCCGGGGTCGGGTTACGAGCAGTACTTC
>15|TRBD2|TRBJ2-5|.|TRBV14
CASSRERGTSGTQYF
TGTGCCAGCAGCCGGGAGCGGGGGACCTCAGGGACCCAGTACTTC
>16|.|TRBJ1-5|.|TRBV9
CASSPNLGPPHQPQHF
TGTGCCAGCAGCCCGAATCTCGGACCTCCCCATCAGCCCCAGCATTTT
>14|TRBD1|TRBJ1-2|.|TRBV5-6
CASSDRGLGYGYTF
TGTGCCAGCAGCGACAGGGGGCTGGGCTATGGCTACACCTTC
>13|.|TRBJ2-1|once|TRBV2
CASSDVREFEQFF
TGTGCCAGCAGTGATGTTCGGGAATTTGAGCAGTTCTTC
>15|.|TRBJ1-4|.|TRBV7-2
CASSLGGRDSEKLFF
TGTGCCAGCAGCTTGGGGGGCAGGGATTCCGAAAAACTGTTTTTT
>15|TRBD1|TRBJ1-6|.|TRBV6-4
CASSDSGQGASPLHF
TGTGCCAGCAGTGACTCGGGACAGGGGGCTTCACCCCTCCACTTT